This is a list of T cell receptor beta chains from one sample in a study of blood T cell repertoires in COVID-19. TCRdb's table, derived via immunoSEQ multiplex PCR, lists solely in-frame clones and lacks some. Of 130,000 to 150,000 clones listed, 80% to 90% are singletons. The sequenced sample consisted of peripheral blood. The receptors derive from a woman aged 55-70 years with COVID-19, enrolled during active disease. Both conserved end residues are part of each CDR3. D genes are given only for firm matches. A clone size is listed for some rows: how often the clone was seen (once, few, many), or a class if it is expanded.

v_gene	d_gene	abundance	j_gene	CDR3nt	CDR3aa
TRBV11-3	TRBD1	.	TRBJ2-2	TGTGCCAGCAGCTTATCAGGGGGCGACACCGGGGAGCTGTTTTTT	CASSLSGGDTGELFF
TRBV4-3	.	.	TRBJ2-1	TGCGCCAGCAGCCAAGAGCGGTTTTCCCTGGACAATGAGCAGTTCTTC	CASSQERFSLDNEQFF
TRBV19	.	.	TRBJ1-3	TGTGCCAGTAGCCTCGAGGGGAGGGACACCATATATTTT	CASSLEGRDTIYF
TRBV5-8	TRBD1	.	TRBJ1-5	TGTGCCAGCAGCACCGTTGACAGGGTTAATCAGCCCCAGCATTTT	CASSTVDRVNQPQHF
TRBV12-1	.	.	TRBJ1-4	TGTGCCAGGCGGACAGACCCTAATGAAAAACTGTTTTTT	CARRTDPNEKLFF
TRBV5-6	TRBD1	.	TRBJ2-5	TGTGCCAGCAGCTTCATCCCTGTTCAGGGGGAAGCGGCCCAGTACTTC	CASSFIPVQGEAAQYF
TRBV28	TRBD1	once	TRBJ1-5	TGTGCCAGCAGTTTATCAGACAGGGTGAATCAGCCCCAGCATTTT	CASSLSDRVNQPQHF
TRBV29-1	TRBD1	.	TRBJ1-1	TGCAGCGTTGTGGGACAGGCTAACACTGAAGCTTTCTTT	CSVVGQANTEAFF
TRBV20-1	.	.	TRBJ1-1	TGTCAGACAGATGGGAACACTGAAGCTTTCTTT	CQTDGNTEAFF
TRBV7-9	TRBD1	.	TRBJ2-2	TGTGCCAGCAGCCTCCGGGACAGCAACACCGGGGAGCTGTTTTTT	CASSLRDSNTGELFF
TRBV11-2	.	.	TRBJ2-3	TGTGCCAGCAGCTTCGGTGAGCCAGATACGCAGTATTTT	CASSFGEPDTQYF
TRBV9	.	.	TRBJ1-3	TGTGCCAGCAGCGTAGGGGAGGGCTCTGGAAACACCATATATTTT	CASSVGEGSGNTIYF
TRBV7-3	TRBD2	.	TRBJ2-1	TGTGCCAGCAGCTCATACGGGGGGGTGCAGTTCTTC	CASSSYGGVQFF
TRBV7-3	TRBD1	.	TRBJ2-5	TGTGCCTCGGGACAGGGTGACCAAGAGACCCAGTACTTC	CASGQGDQETQYF
TRBV19	.	.	TRBJ2-3	TGTGCCAGCCACCTGGGGCAGGGAGATACGCAGTATTTT	CASHLGQGDTQYF
TRBV27	TRBD2	.	TRBJ2-3	TGTGCCAGCAGTTTATCGCCTAGCGGGAAAGATACGCAGTATTTT	CASSLSPSGKDTQYF
TRBV12-3/TRBV12-4	.	.	TRBJ2-7	TGTGCCAGCAGTTTTCCCCGGTACGAGCAGTACTTC	CASSFPRYEQYF
TRBV5-4	TRBD1	once	TRBJ1-2	TGTGCCAGCAGCGGGGGGGACAGGGGATATGATGGCTACACCTTC	CASSGGDRGYDGYTF
TRBV6-5	TRBD2	.	TRBJ2-7	TGTGCCAGCAGTTGGGACCGAGCGGGGTACGAGCAGTACTTC	CASSWDRAGYEQYF
TRBV5-1	TRBD2	.	TRBJ2-5	TGCGCCAGCAGAGCCATGAGCGGGGGGCCCGGGGAGACCCAGTACTTC	CASRAMSGGPGETQYF
TRBV11-2	.	.	TRBJ1-1	TGTGCCAGCAGCTTCTACGCCGGACAGGAAGCTTTCTTT	CASSFYAGQEAFF
TRBV7-2	.	.	TRBJ1-2	TGTGCCAGCGGGGGGTGGCGGGAGTTCTATGGCTACACCTTC	CASGGWREFYGYTF
TRBV4-1	TRBD1	.	TRBJ1-6	TGCGCCAGCAGCCAAGAGGCGACAGGGTCCAATTCACCCCTCCACTTT	CASSQEATGSNSPLHF
TRBV28	.	.	TRBJ1-1	TGTGCCAGCAGACAGTCTAGCTCTTACACTGAAGCTTTCTTT	CASRQSSSYTEAFF
TRBV5-1	TRBD2	.	TRBJ2-3	TGCGCCAGCAGCCCCACGGGGGGGCGGGCCCTCACAGATACGCAGTATTTT	CASSPTGGRALTDTQYF
TRBV3-1/TRBV3-2	.	.	TRBJ1-2	TGTGCCAGCAGCCAAGAGGAGGGCGCGTATGGCTACACCTTC	CASSQEEGAYGYTF
TRBV28	TRBD1	.	TRBJ1-2	TGTGCCAGCAGTCCAAGACAGGGTCGCTATGGCTACACCTTC	CASSPRQGRYGYTF
TRBV5-4	.	.	TRBJ1-1	TGTGCCAGCAGCTTCCGGGACGGAGGGAGGACTGAAGCTTTCTTT	CASSFRDGGRTEAFF
TRBV14	.	.	TRBJ1-1	TGTGCCAGCAGCCAGGGCAGGGTGAACACTGAAGCTTTCTTT	CASSQGRVNTEAFF
TRBV4-3	.	.	TRBJ2-7	TGCGCCAGCAGCCAAGGTCCAGCCGTGGCAGGGGCAAGCTACGAGCAGTACTTC	CASSQGPAVAGASYEQYF
TRBV10-3	TRBD2	.	TRBJ2-1	TGTGCCATCAGGCCCGGGACTAGCGGGGCTAGCAATGAGCAGTTCTTC	CAIRPGTSGASNEQFF
TRBV5-1	.	.	TRBJ2-5	TGCGCCAGCAGCCCAGCTGGCGGGGTCTTCCAAGAGACCCAGTACTTC	CASSPAGGVFQETQYF
TRBV6-2/TRBV6-3	TRBD2	few	TRBJ2-2	TGTGCCAGCAGTAGGAGGGGACTAGCGAACACCGGGGAGCTGTTTTTT	CASSRRGLANTGELFF
TRBV7-9	.	.	TRBJ2-7	TGTGCCAGCAGCCGCGACAGGTACAGCTCCTACGAGCAGTACTTC	CASSRDRYSSYEQYF
TRBV4-2	TRBD2	few	TRBJ2-7	TGTGCCAGCAGCCAAGATACGGCTAGCGGGGGCGACGAGCAGTACTTC	CASSQDTASGGDEQYF
TRBV19	TRBD1	.	TRBJ2-7	TGTGCCAGTAGTATAGAGGGGACAGGGGACCACGAGCAGTACTTC	CASSIEGTGDHEQYF
TRBV19	TRBD2	.	TRBJ2-3	TGTGCCAGTAGAAACGGGGGGTCGGATACGCAGTATTTT	CASRNGGSDTQYF
TRBV10-3	.	.	TRBJ2-7	TGTGCCATCAGTGAGGGGAGAGTTTACGAGCAGTACTTC	CAISEGRVYEQYF
TRBV5-1	.	.	TRBJ1-4	TGCGCCAGCAGCTTGCGGGGATCTAATGAAAAACTGTTTTTT	CASSLRGSNEKLFF
TRBV11-2	.	.	TRBJ2-3	TGTGCCAGCACCCAGTCTTTGCCGGGTACGCAGTATTTT	CASTQSLPGTQYF
TRBV3-1/TRBV3-2	.	.	TRBJ2-7	TGTGCCAGCAGCCAAGTCAGAAGCTCCTACGAGCAGTACTTC	CASSQVRSSYEQYF
TRBV25-1	.	.	TRBJ2-1	TGTGCCAGCAGTGATGGTCTAGAGCAGTTCTTC	CASSDGLEQFF
TRBV4-2	.	.	TRBJ1-5	TGTGCCAGCAGCCCCGGGGAGGGGCTTAGCAATCAGCCCCAGCATTTT	CASSPGEGLSNQPQHF
TRBV19	.	.	TRBJ1-1	TGTGCCACACAGGGTTCCCGGGACACTGAAGCTTTCTTT	CATQGSRDTEAFF
TRBV7-2	.	.	TRBJ2-7	TGTGCCAGCAGTGTCAATGCGGTCGCCTCCTACGAGCAGTACTTC	CASSVNAVASYEQYF
TRBV7-2	TRBD2	.	TRBJ2-5	TGTGCCAGCAGCCCCCGGGTGGGAGGGGAGACCCAGTACTTC	CASSPRVGGETQYF